Listed below are T cell receptor beta chains from one sample, sequenced in a study of blood T cell repertoires in COVID-19. The table came from immunoSEQ multiplex PCR; TCRdb's copy has only in-frame clones and leaves some out. Of more than 120,000 clones in the sample, roughly 89% were seen once. Material for sequencing was peripheral blood. All receptors come from a human donor in a cohort sampled during active COVID-19. CDR3s include the opening cysteine and the closing phenylalanine or tryptophan. A D gene is named only where the DNA matches it firmly. The listing skips clone size in some rows; elsewhere it reads once, few, many or a size class.

J gene: TRBJ1-1
V gene: TRBV7-3
clone size: NA
D gene: NA
CDR3 DNA: TGTGCCAGCAGCTTAGCGATTAACACTGAAGCTTTCTTT
CDR3 protein: CASSLAINTEAFF

J gene: TRBJ2-7
V gene: TRBV4-1
clone size: NA
D gene: TRBD1
CDR3 DNA: TGCGCCAGCAGCCAAACAGGGGTCCCCTACGAGCAGTACTTC
CDR3 protein: CASSQTGVPYEQYF

J gene: TRBJ2-1
V gene: TRBV7-3
clone size: NA
D gene: NA
CDR3 DNA: TGTGCCAGCAGCTTGACTGGGCGGGATGAGCAGTTCTTC
CDR3 protein: CASSLTGRDEQFF

J gene: TRBJ1-6
V gene: TRBV5-6
clone size: NA
D gene: NA
CDR3 DNA: TGTGCCAGCAGGGGTCGGGGCTATAATTCACCCCTCCACTTT
CDR3 protein: CASRGRGYNSPLHF

J gene: TRBJ2-3
V gene: TRBV27
clone size: NA
D gene: NA
CDR3 DNA: TGTGCCAGCAGTTTATTAGCGACAGATACGCAGTATTTT
CDR3 protein: CASSLLATDTQYF

J gene: TRBJ2-5
V gene: TRBV29-1
clone size: NA
D gene: NA
CDR3 DNA: TGCAGCGTTTGGTTAGATGAGACCCAGTACTTC
CDR3 protein: CSVWLDETQYF

J gene: TRBJ2-5
V gene: TRBV13
clone size: NA
D gene: NA
CDR3 DNA: TGTGCCAGCAGCCACGGTGGGCTACAAGAGACCCAGTACTTC
CDR3 protein: CASSHGGLQETQYF

J gene: TRBJ1-5
V gene: TRBV7-8
clone size: NA
D gene: TRBD1
CDR3 DNA: TGTGCCAGCAGCTCGACAGGGGGCAGGCAGCCCCAGCATTTT
CDR3 protein: CASSSTGGRQPQHF

J gene: TRBJ1-5
V gene: TRBV2
clone size: NA
D gene: NA
CDR3 DNA: TGTGCCAGCACCGCGGGGGGGAATCAGCCCCAGCATTTT
CDR3 protein: CASTAGGNQPQHF

J gene: TRBJ2-1
V gene: TRBV7-8
clone size: NA
D gene: TRBD2
CDR3 DNA: TGTGCCAGCAGCTTAGTATGGCGGGGGGGCCAGTACAATGAGCAGTTCTTC
CDR3 protein: CASSLVWRGGQYNEQFF

J gene: TRBJ2-2
V gene: TRBV3-1/TRBV3-2
clone size: NA
D gene: TRBD1
CDR3 DNA: TGTGCCAGCAGCCAACAGGGGGCAGACGGGGAGCTGTTTTTT
CDR3 protein: CASSQQGADGELFF

J gene: TRBJ2-3
V gene: TRBV5-6
clone size: NA
D gene: TRBD1
CDR3 DNA: TGTGCCAGCAGCTCTGGGACAGGGGGTAGAGATACGCAGTATTTT
CDR3 protein: CASSSGTGGRDTQYF

J gene: TRBJ1-2
V gene: TRBV5-1
clone size: NA
D gene: TRBD1
CDR3 DNA: TGCGCCAGCAGCTTGTTCCTGACAGGGGCGTATGGCTACACCTTC
CDR3 protein: CASSLFLTGAYGYTF

J gene: TRBJ2-4
V gene: TRBV9
clone size: NA
D gene: NA
CDR3 DNA: TGTGCCAGCAGCGTAGGAGGTCCCAAAAACATTCAGTACTTC
CDR3 protein: CASSVGGPKNIQYF

J gene: TRBJ2-7
V gene: TRBV11-2
clone size: NA
D gene: NA
CDR3 DNA: TGTGCCAGCAGCTTAGCGGGGTCCTACGAGCAGTACTTC
CDR3 protein: CASSLAGSYEQYF

J gene: TRBJ2-2
V gene: TRBV7-6
clone size: NA
D gene: TRBD1
CDR3 DNA: TGTGCCAGCAGCGCCCGACAGGGGGCGAACACCGGGGAGCTGTTTTTT
CDR3 protein: CASSARQGANTGELFF

J gene: TRBJ2-5
V gene: TRBV9
clone size: NA
D gene: TRBD2
CDR3 DNA: TGTGCCAGCAGCGTACGTGGCGGGGGGGCCCAAGAGACCCAGTACTTC
CDR3 protein: CASSVRGGGAQETQYF

J gene: TRBJ1-4
V gene: TRBV4-1
clone size: NA
D gene: NA
CDR3 DNA: TGCGCCAGCAGCCTCCTAATGGTCGCTGAAAAACTGTTTTTT
CDR3 protein: CASSLLMVAEKLFF

J gene: TRBJ2-5
V gene: TRBV7-2
clone size: once
D gene: TRBD2
CDR3 DNA: TGTGCCAGCAGCTTAGCGGGGGGGACTAACCGGCAGACCCAGTACTTC
CDR3 protein: CASSLAGGTNRQTQYF

J gene: TRBJ2-1
V gene: TRBV6-1
clone size: NA
D gene: NA
CDR3 DNA: TGTGCCAGCAGAGAAGCCGACAGAAGCTTCCTCAATGAGCAGTTCTTC
CDR3 protein: CASREADRSFLNEQFF

J gene: TRBJ2-5
V gene: TRBV29-1
clone size: NA
D gene: TRBD2
CDR3 DNA: TGCAGCGCCGGACTAGCCGCAGAGACCCAGTACTTC
CDR3 protein: CSAGLAAETQYF

J gene: TRBJ1-5
V gene: TRBV19
clone size: NA
D gene: NA
CDR3 DNA: TGTGCCAGTAGACATAGACAGAACAATCAGCCCCAGCATTTT
CDR3 protein: CASRHRQNNQPQHF

J gene: TRBJ2-1
V gene: TRBV6-5
clone size: NA
D gene: NA
CDR3 DNA: TGTGCCAGCAGTTATTCGCGGGGGCCCTACAATGAGCAGTTCTTC
CDR3 protein: CASSYSRGPYNEQFF

J gene: TRBJ2-7
V gene: TRBV27
clone size: NA
D gene: TRBD1
CDR3 DNA: TGTGCCAGCAGTTCCGCCAGGACAGGGGCGACCTACGAGCAGTACTTC
CDR3 protein: CASSSARTGATYEQYF

J gene: TRBJ2-3
V gene: TRBV5-1
clone size: NA
D gene: NA
CDR3 DNA: TGCGCCAGCAGCTTGTTCGGCAGGGAGGCAGATACGCAGTATTTT
CDR3 protein: CASSLFGREADTQYF

J gene: TRBJ2-5
V gene: TRBV5-1
clone size: NA
D gene: NA
CDR3 DNA: TGCGCCAGCAGCCCCCAGGTTTTAGAGACCCAGTACTTC
CDR3 protein: CASSPQVLETQYF

J gene: TRBJ1-2
V gene: TRBV30
clone size: NA
D gene: NA
CDR3 DNA: TGTGCCTGGAGTGTGTCAGGGGCCGGCTACACCTTC
CDR3 protein: CAWSVSGAGYTF

J gene: TRBJ1-2
V gene: TRBV5-8
clone size: few
D gene: NA
CDR3 DNA: TGTGCCAGCAGCGGGCAGGGGAGATCTGGCTACACCTTC
CDR3 protein: CASSGQGRSGYTF

J gene: TRBJ2-2
V gene: TRBV29-1
clone size: NA
D gene: NA
CDR3 DNA: TGCAGCGTTGTTAGGGGCTCCGGGACAAGGAATACCGGGGAGCTGTTTTTT
CDR3 protein: CSVVRGSGTRNTGELFF

J gene: TRBJ2-1
V gene: TRBV5-1
clone size: NA
D gene: TRBD2
CDR3 DNA: TGCGCCAGCAGCTTGTCCCTTCCGGGACTAGCGGGTTTGTATGAGCAGTTCTTC
CDR3 protein: CASSLSLPGLAGLYEQFF